This T cell receptor beta chain was captured in a study of blood T cell repertoires in COVID-19. Whole-study context: Some COVID-19 samples were acute and others convalescent; all came from the United States, Italy and Spain. Sample material is recorded as cDNA or gDNA derived from T cells, B-cell-depleted T cells, or PBMCs.

In the source study's methods: How many nucleated cells were present was estimated from reference gene primer amplification. Measured with immunoSEQ multiplex PCR; TCRdb has only the in-frame clones, and not every one. That table supplies the V and J calls and clone size; D and trimming were determined from the DNA. The data show 15,000 to 20,000 clones, 85% to 90% seen once. Trimming removed 1 base at V and 4 bases at J, with 14 bases between. The CDR3 covers 16 residues. Germline assignment: CDR1 LNHDA and CDR2 SQIVND (reference sequence). Sequenced input: peripheral blood. The chain couples TRBV19 to TRBJ1-5; possible D gene TRBD1, 5 bases. The receptor was isolated from a human donor with active COVID-19. The donor label of this sample is uncertain. CDR3 protein: CASSIGGRIKNQPQHF. The CDR3 coding sequence is TGTGCCAGTAGTATAGGGGGCAGGATTAAGAATCAGCCCCAGCATTTT. The full variable domain, its missing parts supplied by reference TRBV19 and TRBJ1-5, is DGGITQSPKYLFRKEGQNVTLSCEQNLNHDAMYWYRQDPGQGLRLIYYSQIVNDFQKGDIAEGYSVSREKKESFPLTVTSAQKNPTAFYLCASSIGGRIKNQPQHFGDGTRLSIL.